The clone carrying this T cell receptor beta chain was seen only a few times. Germline V gene lookup returns CDR1 MNHEY and CDR2 SMNVEV (reference sequence). The J segment lost 7 bases and the V segment lost 6 bases, leaving 12 bases of the junction unmatched. This CDR3 comprises 15 residues. The sample originates from a study of blood T cell repertoires in COVID-19. Overall study: Spain, Italy and the United States supplied samples that represented acute and convalescent COVID-19. Sample material is recorded as cDNA or gDNA derived from T cells, B-cell-depleted T cells, or PBMCs.

As processed by the authors: The assay estimated nucleated cells by amplifying reference gene primers. Clones were read by immunoSEQ multiplex PCR, and TCRdb kept only the in-frame ones, dropping some. V, J and clone size reflect that table, while D and trimming were determined from the DNA. The sample lists roughly 95,000 clones; around 81% were seen once. The V and J genes are TRBV27 and TRBJ2-1; 7 positions agree with TRBD2. Sequencing was performed on peripheral blood. The TCR was taken from a man between 60 and 75 years old with acute or convalescent COVID-19. CDR3 DNA: TGTGCCAGCAGCAATTTCCTAGCGGCCGGGAATGAGCAGTTCTTC. Translating gives CASSNFLAAGNEQFF.